This T cell receptor (beta chain) emerged from a study of cytomegalovirus exposure and HLA in healthy donors. At the level of the study: Genotyping showed roughly 77% of a few hundred donors falling in the Caucasian-associated ancestry cluster.

With 60 Vbeta and 13 Jbeta primers, the PCR was carried out. The table came from immunoSEQ multiplex PCR; TCRdb's copy has only in-frame clones and leaves some out. The sample yields fewer than 250,000 clones, 82% seen once. A few counts support this clone. As yet, its antigen is unknown. Germline assignment: CDR1 SGHNT and CDR2 YYREEE (reference sequence). V lost 4 bases to trimming and J lost 4 bases; unmatched junction nucleotides: 6. CDR3 length equals 16 residues. Points from the study as a whole: Later analysis reportedly placed an Asian-associated ancestry cluster below the approximately 650-donor mean in N-insertions. Researchers counted around 160 TCR beta chains as cytomegalovirus-associated.

Unrecorded immune exposure was likely among donors, who were nominally healthy when sampled. This chain uses TRBV5-4 with TRBJ2-2; 11 nucleotides agree with TRBD1. The material sequenced was PBMCs. The receptor was derived from a man aged 40-49 years in good health and CMV-seropositive. This CDR3 reads CASSAGQGAGTGELFF. CDR3 nucleotide sequence: TGTGCCAGCAGCGCAGGACAGGGGGCCGGCACCGGGGAGCTGTTTTTT.